In this sample, the clone carrying this T cell receptor beta chain turned up many times. What it binds is unknown. TCR alpha and TCR beta cDNA libraries carrying sample barcodes and UMIs were produced by 5'RACE using constant-segment primers. MiXCR was run by TCRdb on the 5' RACE reads, yielding one entry per CDR3 protein. Of 200,000 or so distinct CDR3 sequences listed, 9.5% are singletons. Germline V lookup: CDR1 SNHLY, CDR2 FYNNEI. CDR3 size: 14 residues. Trimming cost V 11 bases and J 0 bases, with 17 bases left between them. This specimen belongs to a study of T-cell memory formation after mild COVID-19. General observations from the study: Cross-reactive memory appears to have joined, as suggested by some responding clones showing up in pre-infection memory. Still unconfirmed is whether the second-wave clones peaking on day 37 recognized SARS-CoV-2.

The sample was PBMCs or a T cell subset sorted from them (not recorded which). The chain uses TRBV2 and TRBJ2-7, with D unclear. The origin of this receptor is a man between 18 and 35 years old who had mild COVID-19 (a few samples of this study predate the infection). Cell type and time point are not known. CDR3 bases: TGTGCCTGGCCACGTGAGGACCACTCCTACGAGCAGTACTTC. This gives the protein CAWPREDHSYEQYF. The full variable domain, rest sourced from reference TRBV2 and TRBJ2-7, is EPEVTQTPSHQVTQMGQEVILRCVPISNHLYFYWYRQILGQKVEFLVSFYNNEISEKSEIFDDQFSVERPDGSNFTLKIRSTKLEDSAMYFCAWPREDHSYEQYFGPGTRLTVT.